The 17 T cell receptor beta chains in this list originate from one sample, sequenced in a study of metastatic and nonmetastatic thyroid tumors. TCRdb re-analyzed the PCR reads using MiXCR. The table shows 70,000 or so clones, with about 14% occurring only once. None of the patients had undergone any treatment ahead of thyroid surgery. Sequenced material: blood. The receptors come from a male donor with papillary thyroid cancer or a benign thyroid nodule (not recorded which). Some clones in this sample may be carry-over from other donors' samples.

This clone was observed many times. The CDR3 DNA sequence: TGTGCCAGCAGCTTGGCCGGCAGGGGAGGGGAGGAGCAGTACTTC. Translated, it gives CASSLAGRGGEEQYF. This chain connects TRBV7-9 to TRBJ2-7; D is possibly TRBD2 (7 bases). Deletions cut 3 bases from V and 7 bases from J, with 19 bases between. The CDR3 runs to 15 residues. Germline-derived CDR1 and CDR2 are SEHNR and FQNEAQ (reference sequence).

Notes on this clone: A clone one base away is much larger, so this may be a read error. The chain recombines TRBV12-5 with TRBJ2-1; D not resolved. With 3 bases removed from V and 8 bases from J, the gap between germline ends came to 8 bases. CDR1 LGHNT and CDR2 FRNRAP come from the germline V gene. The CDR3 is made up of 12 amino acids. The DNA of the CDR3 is TGTGCTAGTGGTTTTTCGCGGTATGAGCAGTTCTTC. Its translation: CASGFSRYEQFF. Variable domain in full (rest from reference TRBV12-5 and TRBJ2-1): DARVTQTPRHKVTEMGQEVTMRCQPILGHNTVFWYRQTMMQGLELLAYFRNRAPLDDSGMPKDRFSAEMPDATLATLKIQPSEPRDSAVYFCASGFSRYEQFFGPGTRLTVL.

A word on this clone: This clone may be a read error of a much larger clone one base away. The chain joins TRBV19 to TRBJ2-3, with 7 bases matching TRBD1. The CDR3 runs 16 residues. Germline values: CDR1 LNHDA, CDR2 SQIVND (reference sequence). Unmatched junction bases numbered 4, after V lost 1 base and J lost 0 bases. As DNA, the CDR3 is TGTGCCAGTAGTATAGGGACAGGAGGTAGCACAGATACGCAGTATTTT. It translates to CASSIGTGGSTDTQYF.

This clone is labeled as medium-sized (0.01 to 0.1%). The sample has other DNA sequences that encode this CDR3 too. This CDR3 reads CATSPGGGNEQYF. The CDR3 DNA is TGTGCCACCAGTCCAGGCGGGGGCAACGAGCAGTACTTC. The chain joins TRBV24-1 to TRBJ2-7; TRBD2 might be the D (7 bases). The V gene lost 6 bases and the J gene lost 5 bases, with 13 bases spanning the gap. CDR1 and CDR2 from the germline V gene are KGHDR and SFDVKD. This CDR3 has 13 amino acids.

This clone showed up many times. In DNA form, the CDR3 reads TGCAGTGCTAGAGAACAGGGGGCGAACACCGGGGAGCTGTTTTTT. The encoded protein is CSAREQGANTGELFF. The genes are TRBV20-1 and TRBJ2-2, with 8 bases identical to TRBD1. Looked up from germline, CDR1 is DFQATT and CDR2 is SNEGSKA (reference sequence). The CDR3 is 15 amino acids. Trimming took 0 bases from V and 0 from J; bases not matched to a gene: 0.

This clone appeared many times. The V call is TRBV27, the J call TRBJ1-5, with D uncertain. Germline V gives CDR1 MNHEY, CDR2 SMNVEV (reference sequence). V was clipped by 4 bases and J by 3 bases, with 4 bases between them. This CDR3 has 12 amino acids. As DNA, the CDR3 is TGTGCCAGCAGTTCCCTCAATCAGCCCCAGCATTTT. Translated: CASSSLNQPQHF.

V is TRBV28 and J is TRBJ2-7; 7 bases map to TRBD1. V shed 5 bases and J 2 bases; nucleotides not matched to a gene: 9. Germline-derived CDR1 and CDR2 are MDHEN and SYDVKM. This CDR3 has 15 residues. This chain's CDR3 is CASSTIDRETYEQYF. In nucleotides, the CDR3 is TGTGCCAGCAGTACCATTGACAGGGAGACCTACGAGCAGTACTTC.

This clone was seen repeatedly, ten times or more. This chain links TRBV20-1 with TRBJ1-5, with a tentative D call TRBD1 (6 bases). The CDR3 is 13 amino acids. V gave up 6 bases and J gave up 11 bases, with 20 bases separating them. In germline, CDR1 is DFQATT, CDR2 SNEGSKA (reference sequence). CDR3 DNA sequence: TGCAGTGCATTCAGGGGCCCAGGTACGGCCCAGCATTTT. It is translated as CSAFRGPGTAQHF.

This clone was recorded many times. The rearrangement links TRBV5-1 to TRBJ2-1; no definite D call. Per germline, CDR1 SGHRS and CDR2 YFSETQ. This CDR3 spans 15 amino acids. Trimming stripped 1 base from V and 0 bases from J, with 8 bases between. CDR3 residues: CASSLSTDSYNEQFF. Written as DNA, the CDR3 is TGCGCCAGCAGCTTGTCGACGGACTCCTACAATGAGCAGTTCTTC.

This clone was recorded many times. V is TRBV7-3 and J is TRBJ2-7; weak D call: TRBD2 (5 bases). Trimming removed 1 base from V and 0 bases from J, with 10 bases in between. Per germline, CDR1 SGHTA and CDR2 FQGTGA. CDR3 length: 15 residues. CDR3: CASSLISGSSYEQYF. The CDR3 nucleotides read TGTGCCAGCAGCTTAATTTCGGGGAGCTCCTACGAGCAGTACTTC. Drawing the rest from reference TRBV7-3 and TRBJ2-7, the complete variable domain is GAGVSQTPSNKVTEKGKYVELRCDPISGHTALYWYRQSLGQGPEFLIYFQGTGAADDSGLPNDRFFAVRPEGSVSTLKIQRTERGDSAVYLCASSLISGSSYEQYFGPGTRLTVT.

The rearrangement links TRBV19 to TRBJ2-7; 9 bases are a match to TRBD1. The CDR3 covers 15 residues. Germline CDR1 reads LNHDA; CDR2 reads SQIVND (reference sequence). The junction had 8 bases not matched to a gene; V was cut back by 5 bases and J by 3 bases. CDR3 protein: CASSPRQGGDYEQYF. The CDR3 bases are TGTGCCAGTAGTCCCCGACAGGGGGGGGACTACGAGCAGTACTTC.

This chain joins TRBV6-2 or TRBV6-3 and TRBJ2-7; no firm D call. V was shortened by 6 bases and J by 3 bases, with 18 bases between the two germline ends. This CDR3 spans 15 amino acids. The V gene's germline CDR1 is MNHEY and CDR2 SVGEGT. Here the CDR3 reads CASRIRTTELYEQYF. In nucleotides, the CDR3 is TGTGCCAGCAGAATTAGGACGACCGAACTCTACGAGCAGTACTTC.

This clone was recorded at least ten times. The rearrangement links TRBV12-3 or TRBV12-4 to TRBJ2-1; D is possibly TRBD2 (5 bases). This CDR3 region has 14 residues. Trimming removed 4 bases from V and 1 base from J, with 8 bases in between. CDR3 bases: TGTGCCAGCAGTTCCACGGGGTCCTACAATGAGCAGTTCTTC. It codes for CASSSTGSYNEQFF.

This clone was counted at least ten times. CDR3 bases: TGTGCCAGTAGTATCCAGCTAGCGGGAGCCAATGAGCAGTTCTTC. Amino acid sequence: CASSIQLAGANEQFF. The J gene is TRBJ2-1, the V gene TRBV19; the match to TRBD2 covers 10 bases. CDR1 is LNHDA, CDR2 SQIVND, per germline (reference sequence). The V gene end was trimmed by 3 bases and the J gene end by 6 bases; junction bases not matched to a gene: 5. CDR3 length equals 15 residues.

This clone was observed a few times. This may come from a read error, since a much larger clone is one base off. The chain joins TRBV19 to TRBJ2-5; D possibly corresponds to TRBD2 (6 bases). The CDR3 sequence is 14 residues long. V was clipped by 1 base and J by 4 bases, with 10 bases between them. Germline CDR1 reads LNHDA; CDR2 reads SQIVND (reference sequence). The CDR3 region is CASSIATSLETQYF. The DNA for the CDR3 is TGTGCCAGTAGTATAGCAACTAGCTTAGAGACCCAGTACTTC.

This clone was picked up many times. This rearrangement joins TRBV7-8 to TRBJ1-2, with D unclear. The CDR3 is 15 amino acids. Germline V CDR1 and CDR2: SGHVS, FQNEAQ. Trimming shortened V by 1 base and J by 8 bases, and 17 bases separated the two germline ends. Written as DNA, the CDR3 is TGTGCCAGCAGCTTAGTTCCCGGAGGCGTTATGGGCTACACCTTC. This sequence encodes CASSLVPGGVMGYTF.

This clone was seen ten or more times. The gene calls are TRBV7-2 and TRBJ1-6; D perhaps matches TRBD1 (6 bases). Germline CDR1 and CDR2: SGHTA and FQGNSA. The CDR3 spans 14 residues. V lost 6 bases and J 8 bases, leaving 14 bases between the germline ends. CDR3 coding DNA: TGTGCCAGCAGTTTGGACAGCCTTTATTCACCCCTCCACTTT. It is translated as CASSLDSLYSPLHF.